A single sample gave rise to the 8 T cell receptor beta chains below, sequenced in a study of shared clonotypes between healthy human individuals. This table comes from immunoSEQ multiplex PCR, and its TCRdb copy is limited to in-frame clones, with some not included. Of about 1 million clones listed, 60% to 80% are singletons. Sample: memory CD4+ T cells sorted from blood. Specified subset: CD45RA-negative fraction. These receptors were taken from a man aged 18 to 29 in good health.

V and J are TRBV27 and TRBJ2-7; 10 positions match TRBD2. This CDR3 is 14 amino acids long. Germline trimming cut 7 bases from V and 6 bases from J; bases unmatched to any gene: 9. The germline V gene encodes CDR1 MNHEY and CDR2 SMNVEV (reference sequence). The chain's CDR3 is CASIESGGAGEQYF. The CDR3 DNA follows: TGTGCCAGCATCGAAAGCGGGGGGGCCGGCGAGCAGTACTTC.

This clone was seen only once. The chain has TRBV19 and TRBJ2-7; 9 nucleotides match TRBD1. This CDR3 is 15 amino acids long. V gave up 5 bases and J gave up 2 bases; unmatched junction bases: 7. The V gene's germline CDR1 is LNHDA and CDR2 SQIVND (reference sequence). CDR3 protein: CASSSTGTGTYEQYF. Written as DNA, the CDR3 is TGTGCCAGTAGTTCAACCGGGACAGGGACCTACGAGCAGTACTTC.

This clone was picked up a small number of times. This chain connects TRBV5-1 to TRBJ2-2; no definite D call. The CDR3 runs to 14 residues. Per the germline V gene, CDR1 is SGHRS and CDR2 is YFSETQ. The ends were cut back, 5 bases at V and 0 bases at J, with 8 bases in the middle. CDR3 DNA: TGCGCCAGCAGAACAGCCCCGAACACCGGGGAGCTGTTTTTT. Amino acid sequence: CASRTAPNTGELFF.

This clone came up a few times. The chain is built from TRBV7-9 and TRBJ1-6; possibly TRBD1 for D (5 bases). The CDR3 has 13 residues. The germline V and J ends were trimmed by 7 bases and 7 bases, with 11 bases remaining between them. Per germline, CDR1 SEHNR and CDR2 FQNEAQ (reference sequence). The CDR3 protein is CASTLRDNSPLHF. Written as DNA, the CDR3 is TGTGCCAGCACCTTGAGGGACAATTCACCCCTCCACTTT.

The gene calls are TRBV5-1 and TRBJ1-1, with D maybe TRBD1 (5 bases). The CDR3 is made up of 13 amino acids. V dropped 2 bases and J dropped 4 bases, with 9 bases sitting between them. Germline CDR1 reads SGHRS; CDR2 reads YFSETQ. CDR3 DNA sequence: TGCGCCAGCAGCTTTGACGGGGGCACTGAAGCTTTCTTT. Encoded protein: CASSFDGGTEAFF. The full variable domain, completed using reference TRBV5-1 and TRBJ1-1, is KAGVTQTPRYLIKTRGQQVTLSCSPISGHRSVSWYQQTPGQGLQFLFEYFSETQRNKGNFPGRFSGRQFSNSRSEMNVSTLELGDSALYLCASSFDGGTEAFFGQGTRLTVV.

The chain uses TRBV7-9 and TRBJ1-1; perhaps TRBD1 as D (5 bases). Germline CDR1 is SEHNR and CDR2 is FQNEAQ (reference sequence). V was shortened by 6 bases and J by 4 bases, with 15 bases between the two germline ends. The CDR3 extends over 14 amino acids. CDR3 in DNA: TGTGCCAGCAGAAAAGAAACTGGGGCCACTGAAGCTTTCTTT. Translating it yields CASRKETGATEAFF. Full variable domain (remainder filled in from reference TRBV7-9 and TRBJ1-1): DTGVSQNPRHKITKRGQNVTFRCDPISEHNRLYWYRQTLGQGPEFLTYFQNEAQLEKSRLLSDRFSAERPKGSFSTLEIQRTEQGDSAMYLCASRKETGATEAFFGQGTRLTVV.

This clone was counted only a few times. The V gene is TRBV1, the J gene TRBJ2-1; the D call in the table, TRBD1, was not verified against the DNA. TRBV1 is assigned pseudogene status. The CDR3 has 17 residues. The CDR3 region is CTSSRWRGPEVKNEQFF. CDR3 DNA: TGCACCAGCAGCCGGTGGAGGGGGCCTGAGGTGAAGAATGAGCAGTTCTTC.

V and J are TRBV5-8 and TRBJ2-7; tentatively, D is TRBD2 (6 bases). This CDR3 has 12 residues. Trimming removed 4 bases from V and 6 bases from J, with 11 bases in between. Germline CDR1 reads SGHTS; CDR2 reads YDEGEE. CDR3 sequence: CASSPGLFEQYF. The CDR3, as DNA: TGTGCCAGCAGCCCGGGACTGTTCGAGCAGTACTTC.